The sequence of this T cell receptor beta chain was determined in a study of blood T cell repertoires in COVID-19. Assay: immunoSEQ multiplex PCR; the TCRdb copy retains only in-frame clones and omits some. The table records hundreds of thousands of clones, around 87% of them present only once. Residents of 24 US areas, aged about 18 to 95 years, made up the participants. Clinical histories supplied by participants themselves formed the basis of cohort assignment. In this sample, this clone turned up once. CDR1 is SGHDT, CDR2 YYEEEE, per germline. This CDR3 is built from 17 residues. V trimming: 3 bases; J trimming: 7 bases; junction bases outside the gene matches: 13.

The sequence was collected from a woman aged 50 to 60 who had recovered from COVID-19. The chain employs TRBV5-6 and TRBJ2-7; 13 bases fit TRBD2. Sequencing was performed on PBMCs or T cells enriched from blood (not recorded which). CDR3 sequence reads: CASSSGLAGTRRMEQYF. The CDR3 region has the DNA TGTGCCAGCAGCTCGGGACTAGCGGGAACTCGGCGGATGGAGCAGTACTTC.